These 10 T cell receptor beta chains share one sample of origin, sequenced in a study of CD8+ T cells in alopecia areata. The sequencing template was cDNA reverse transcribed from extracted RNA. Method: immunoSEQ multiplex PCR; TCRdb's copy keeps in-frame clones and lacks some. The repertoire holds about 150,000 clones, 50% to 65% seen once, with around 19% in the top ten. Material: CD8+ T cells sorted from blood, obtained at week 0. The receptors originated from a human donor with alopecia areata.

The chain combines TRBV7-8 with TRBJ2-3; D possibly uses TRBD1 or TRBD2 (7 bases each). V was shortened by 4 bases and J by 4 bases, with 15 bases between the two germline ends. There are 15 residues in the CDR3. Per germline, CDR1 SGHVS and CDR2 FQNEAQ. CDR3 in amino acids: CASSSTTGRADTQYF. For the CDR3, the DNA is TGTGCCAGCAGCTCTACGACAGGGAGGGCAGATACGCAGTATTTT.

V usage is TRBV10-3 and J usage is TRBJ1-6; weak D call: TRBD1 (5 bases). Trimming left V 2 bases short and J 13 bases short, with 15 bases between. The CDR3 covers 14 residues. Germline CDR1 ENHRY, CDR2 SYGVKD. The DNA of the CDR3 is TGTGCCATCAGTGAGATAGGGGCGCGTGTCCCCCTCCACTTT. It is translated as CAISEIGARVPLHF.

The table lists this clone with a count of one. CDR3 loop: CASSDGQDTNYGYTF. The DNA for the CDR3 is TGTGCCAGCAGCGACGGTCAAGATACAAACTATGGCTACACCTTC. The chain uses TRBV9 and TRBJ1-2; D gene uncertain. This CDR3 is built from 15 residues. Deletions cut 3 bases from V and 2 bases from J, with 14 bases between. The germline CDR1 and CDR2 sequences are SGDLS and YYNGEE.

This clone was found a few times. This chain joins TRBV29-1 and TRBJ1-2, with D possibly TRBD1 on 5 matching bases. The CDR3 is 11 amino acids. The V end lost 4 bases, the J end lost 8 bases, and 11 bases lay between the germline ends. Germline lookup yields CDR1 SQVTM and CDR2 ANQGSEA. The CDR3 sequence is CSVAGGNGYTF. CDR3 DNA sequence: TGCAGCGTTGCGGGGGGGAACGGCTACACCTTC.

This clone was seen just once. This sequence joins TRBV11-1 and TRBJ2-7; 9 positions agree with TRBD1. The CDR3 consists of 16 residues. The ends lost 1 base at V and 2 bases at J; junction bases unmatched: 6. Germline V gene sequence: CDR1 SGHAT, CDR2 FQDESV (reference sequence). CDR3 nucleotides: TGTGCCAGCAGCTTAGTAGGAGGACAGGGGCCCTACGAGCAGTACTTC. Protein: CASSLVGGQGPYEQYF.

This clone was observed a single time. This chain uses TRBV7-6 with TRBJ2-3, with D perhaps being TRBD1 or TRBD2 (5 bases each). Trimming took off 5 bases at V and 6 bases at J, with 21 bases between the two ends. Germline V gives CDR1 SGHVS, CDR2 FNYEAQ. The CDR3 has 16 residues. The CDR3 loop is CASSTPSGPPGDTQYF. DNA of the CDR3: TGTGCCAGCAGCACTCCTTCGGGGCCCCCGGGGGATACGCAGTATTTT.

This clone came up a few times. This chain connects TRBV29-1 to TRBJ2-3, with 10 nucleotides matching TRBD1. V lost 1 base, J lost 2 bases, and 3 bases stayed unmatched. The CDR3 is 15 residues long. Per the germline V gene, CDR1 is SQVTM and CDR2 is ANQGSEA. For the CDR3, the DNA is TGCAGCGTTGAAGGTGGGACAGGGGACACAGATACGCAGTATTTT. Protein sequence: CSVEGGTGDTDTQYF.

CDR3 sequence: CASSLPRRGYEQYF. The CDR3 bases are TGTGCCAGCAGCTTACCCCGGAGAGGCTACGAGCAGTACTTC. The chain couples TRBV13 to TRBJ2-7; D is undetermined. The germline V gene encodes CDR1 PRHDT and CDR2 FYEKMQ (reference sequence). V was pared by 2 bases and J by 3 bases, with 11 bases between. There are 14 residues in the CDR3.

This clone came up a few times. This rearrangement joins TRBV7-2 to TRBJ2-5, with 10 bases matching TRBD1. The CDR3 sequence is 18 residues long. The germline gives CDR1 SGHTA, CDR2 FQGNSA. V lost 1 base to trimming and J lost 3 bases; unmatched junction nucleotides: 11. The CDR3 protein is CASSLGLRTGGFEETQYF. For the CDR3, the DNA is TGTGCCAGCAGCTTAGGTTTGCGGACAGGGGGTTTTGAAGAGACCCAGTACTTC.

The V and J genes are TRBV28 and TRBJ1-5; 10 bases are shared with TRBD1. J was trimmed by 3 bases and V by 5 bases; bases with no gene match: 7. CDR1 is MDHEN and CDR2 is SYDVKM in the germline V gene. The CDR3 consists of 16 residues. The CDR3 sequence: CASSPPGQGSNQPQHF. In nucleotides, the CDR3 is TGTGCCAGCAGTCCGCCGGGACAGGGGTCCAATCAGCCCCAGCATTTT.